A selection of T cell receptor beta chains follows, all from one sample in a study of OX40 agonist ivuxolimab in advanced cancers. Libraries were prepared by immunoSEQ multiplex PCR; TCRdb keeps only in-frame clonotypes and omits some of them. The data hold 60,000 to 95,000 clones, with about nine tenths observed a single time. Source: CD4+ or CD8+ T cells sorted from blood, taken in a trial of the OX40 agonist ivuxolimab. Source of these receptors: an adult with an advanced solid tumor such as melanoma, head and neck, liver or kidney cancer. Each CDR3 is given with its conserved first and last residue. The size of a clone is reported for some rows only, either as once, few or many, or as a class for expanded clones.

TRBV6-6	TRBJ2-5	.	CASSYSPSQETQYF
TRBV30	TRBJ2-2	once	CAWTKGTGELFF
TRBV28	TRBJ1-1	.	CASSSTLEAFF
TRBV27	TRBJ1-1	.	CASSPGATPKAFF
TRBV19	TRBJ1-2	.	CASSPSGTGEFHGYTF
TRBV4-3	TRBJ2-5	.	CASSQEVVGGGQETQYF
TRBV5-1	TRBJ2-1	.	CASSLTAGNNEQFF
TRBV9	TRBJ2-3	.	CASSATSGGAGLTDTQYF
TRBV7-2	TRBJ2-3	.	CASRLSATDTQYF
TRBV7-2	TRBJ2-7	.	CASSLVQGLYEQYF
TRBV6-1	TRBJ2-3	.	CASGGGPPTDTQYF